The 10 T cell receptor beta chains in this list originate from one sample, sequenced in a study of blood T cell repertoires in COVID-19 (dated by TCRdb to between 2020 and 2021). Library construction relied on the immunoSEQ multiplex PCR assay. Held by TCRdb, this immuneACCESS table contains in-frame sequences only and omits some clones. Under half of the omission traces to an unresolved V gene where checked; the cause of the rest is unknown. The sample contains about 38,000 clones, around 87% of them found a single time. Jointly, the top ten make up under 30% of the sample. The sequenced sample was peripheral blood. The receptors were sampled from a man aged 60 to 69 with active or convalescent COVID-19.

The genes are TRBV6-5 and TRBJ2-7; the match to TRBD2 covers 13 bases. Germline CDR1 is MNHEY and CDR2 is SVGAGI. Trimming removed 5 bases from V and 3 bases from J; junction bases left unmatched: 4. This CDR3 is built from 15 residues. The CDR3 sequence is CASSLGTSGNYEQYF. For the CDR3, the DNA is TGTGCCAGCAGTCTAGGGACTAGCGGGAACTACGAGCAGTACTTC.

The chain joins TRBV5-1 to TRBJ2-6; 7 bases line up with TRBD1. J lost 14 bases, V lost 0 bases, and 8 bases had no gene match. Germline V gene data show CDR1 as SGHRS and CDR2 as YFSETQ. This CDR3 has 14 amino acids. The CDR3 coding sequence is TGCGCCAGCAGCTTGGGTGCCCAGGGGGATATCCTGACTTTC. Translated, it gives CASSLGAQGDILTF. Filled out from reference TRBV5-1 and TRBJ2-6, the complete variable domain reads KAGVTQTPRYLIKTRGQQVTLSCSPISGHRSVSWYQQTPGQGLQFLFEYFSETQRNKGNFPGRFSGRQFSNSRSEMNVSTLELGDSALYLCASSLGAQGDILTFGAGSRLTVL.

This rearrangement joins TRBV7-2 to TRBJ1-2, with a possible D match to TRBD1 (5 bases). The V and J ends lost 5 bases and 6 bases respectively, with 22 bases between them. CDR1 and CDR2 (germline): SGHTA, FQGNSA. This CDR3 is built from 16 residues. CDR3 sequence: CASSPEISRGGNGYTF. The CDR3 DNA follows: TGTGCCAGCAGCCCCGAGATTTCCCGGGGGGGTAATGGCTACACCTTC.

This clone was picked up one time. J is TRBJ2-5 and V is TRBV10-1; D gene unclear. The CDR3 contains 14 residues. V was trimmed by 0 bases and J by 4 bases, leaving 9 bases between them. CDR1 and CDR2 (germline): WNHNN, SYGVQD (reference sequence). The CDR3 protein is CASSESSGSETQYF. The CDR3 DNA is TGCGCCAGCAGTGAGTCGTCAGGATCAGAGACCCAGTACTTC.

The gene calls are TRBV11-3 and TRBJ2-5; the match to TRBD1 covers 8 bases. Germline V gene data show CDR1 as SGHNT and CDR2 as YENEEA. J was trimmed by 5 bases and V by 5 bases; bases with no gene match: 7. The length of the CDR3 is 14 residues. This chain's CDR3 is CASSRTGPHETQYF. In DNA form, the CDR3 reads TGTGCCAGCAGCCGGACAGGGCCCCACGAGACCCAGTACTTC.

The rearrangement links TRBV3-1 (or the pseudogene TRBV3-2) to TRBJ2-3; D is possibly TRBD2 (7 bases). CDR3 length: 15 amino acids. The V end was cut by 4 bases, the J end by 4 bases, with 15 bases between. Germline-derived CDR1 and CDR2 are LGHDT and YNNKEL (reference sequence). DNA of the CDR3: TGTGCCAGCAGCCGGGCGGGGGCCCCCCCAGATACGCAGTATTTT. Its translation: CASSRAGAPPDTQYF.

The genes are TRBV10-3 and TRBJ1-4; 7 bases match TRBD1. Germline assignment: CDR1 ENHRY and CDR2 SYGVKD. V was clipped by 0 bases and J by 10 bases; unmatched bases: 8. The CDR3 is made up of 15 amino acids. The CDR3 nucleotides read TGTGCCATCAGTGAGTCCCGGGACAGTACAGTAAAACTGTTTTTT. Protein sequence: CAISESRDSTVKLFF.

The CDR3 protein is CASSVRTGVYGYTF. The CDR3 region has the DNA TGTGCCAGCAGCGTTAGGACAGGGGTCTATGGCTACACCTTC. The chain employs TRBV9 and TRBJ1-2, with TRBD1 identical over 9 bases. CDR1 and CDR2 from the germline V gene are SGDLS and YYNGEE. The junction had 3 bases not matched to a gene; V was cut back by 2 bases and J by 4 bases. CDR3 size: 14 residues.

This clone was observed a single time. The V and J genes are TRBV7-9 and TRBJ1-1, with D unresolved. This CDR3 is built from 16 residues. The germline V gene has CDR1 SEHNR and CDR2 FQNEAQ (reference sequence). V shed 5 bases and J shed 5 bases, with 21 bases lying between them. CDR3 DNA sequence: TGTGCCAGCAGCCCCGCCCCTTGGGGAGGGCGGACTGAAGCTTTCTTT. This translates into CASSPAPWGGRTEAFF.

The table lists this clone with a count of one. This rearrangement joins TRBV2 to TRBJ2-6; D call uncertain. The V gene lost 6 bases and the J gene lost 2 bases, with 8 bases spanning the gap. The germline V gene encodes CDR1 SNHLY and CDR2 FYNNEI. This CDR3 spans 14 amino acids. CDR3 residues: CASSSGPGANVLTF. In DNA, the CDR3 is TGTGCCAGCAGCTCGGGTCCTGGGGCCAACGTCCTGACTTTC.